This TCR beta chain was profiled in a study of siplizumab effects on memory and regulatory T cells. This clone was seen once. What it recognizes is unknown. Regarding the study as a whole: Mappable alloreactive CD4+ clones came from Treg cells around three quarters of the time on average with siplizumab, against 26.9% in controls.

Each sample yielded approximately 9 x 10^4 assayed TCR templates. This table comes from immunoSEQ multiplex PCR, and its TCRdb copy is limited to in-frame clones, with some not included. The sample contains roughly 56,000 clones, 85% to 95% of which appear only once. With 0 bases removed from V and 5 bases from J, the gap between germline ends came to 14 bases. The CDR3 covers 15 residues. Germline V lookup: CDR1 MNHEY, CDR2 SVGAGI. The sample taken for sequencing was CD8+ T cells sorted from blood. The chain uses TRBV6-5 and TRBJ2-7; no reliable D call. The clonotype was recovered from a human donor in good health. The CDR3 sequence: CASSYSSMAGHEQYF. The CDR3 DNA reads TGTGCCAGCAGTTACTCGTCCATGGCTGGTCACGAGCAGTACTTC.